These 32 T cell receptor beta chains were all obtained from the same sample, sequenced in a study of blood T cell repertoires in COVID-19 (dated by TCRdb to the early 2020s). Libraries were built with the immunoSEQ multiplex PCR assay. TCRdb took over this immuneACCESS table, retaining in-frame rearrangements with V and J assigned. Such tables are incomplete; in checked studies, under half of the missing clones stem from an unresolved V gene, and the remainder is unexplained. The sample table holds around 140,000 clones, of which just under 80% were seen once. In total, the top ten clones hold around 2.1% of the sample. The sequencing input was peripheral blood. The receptor set was obtained from a woman in her sixties or seventies with acute or convalescent COVID-19.

The V call is TRBV21-1, the J call TRBJ2-3; TRBD2, the D gene given by the table, was not confirmed from the DNA. TRBV21-1 is designated a pseudogene. The CDR3 is 17 amino acids. This CDR3 reads CASSPPKGRNCTDTQYF. DNA of the CDR3: TGTGCCAGCAGCCCCCCGAAGGGGAGGAATTGCACAGATACGCAGTATTTT.

This clone was observed once. The gene calls are TRBV28 and TRBJ2-5; TRBD2 is a possible D gene (5 bases). Germline V gene sequence: CDR1 MDHEN, CDR2 SYDVKM. This CDR3 has 14 residues. The ends were cut back, 7 bases at V and 7 bases at J, with 19 bases in the middle. The CDR3 here is CASTLAGPSGTQYF. Written as DNA, the CDR3 is TGTGCCAGCACTTTGGCGGGCCCCTCTGGGACCCAGTACTTC.

Only a few counts were recorded for this clone. The V and J genes are TRBV4-1 and TRBJ2-1; perhaps TRBD2 as D (5 bases). The CDR3 consists of 18 residues. The V and J ends lost 0 bases and 4 bases respectively, with 19 bases between them. Germline CDR1 MGHRA, CDR2 YSYEKL. The CDR3, as DNA: TGCGCCAGCAGCCAAGAGGACTCCCACGGCGCTTATTACAATGAGCAGTTCTTC. This gives the protein CASSQEDSHGAYYNEQFF.

The chain combines TRBV11-1 with TRBJ2-2; no definite D call. The CDR3 has 14 residues. Trimming removed 1 base from V and 10 bases from J, with 13 bases in between. CDR1 and CDR2 from the germline V gene are SGHAT and FQDESV (reference sequence). CDR3 protein: CASSLDYSFLELFF. CDR3 in DNA: TGTGCCAGCAGCTTAGATTACAGTTTCTTGGAGCTGTTTTTT.

The genes are TRBV30 and TRBJ2-1; 12 nucleotides line up with TRBD2. CDR1 and CDR2 (germline): GTSNPN, SVGIG (reference sequence). The J segment lost 8 bases and the V segment lost 0 bases, leaving 14 bases of the junction unmatched. The length of the CDR3 is 18 residues. The CDR3 nucleotides are TGTGCCTGGAGTGTACCCCTAGCGGGAGGGCTCAGGGCGGATGAGCAGTTCTTC. Translation: CAWSVPLAGGLRADEQFF.

This chain connects TRBV6-5 to TRBJ2-7; the match to TRBD2 covers 9 bases. V lost 3 bases and J lost 3; bases outside the gene matches: 6. Germline loops: CDR1 MNHEY, CDR2 SVGAGI. CDR3 size: 15 residues. The CDR3 reads CASSYYVAGVYEQYF. The DNA of the CDR3 is TGTGCCAGCAGTTATTATGTAGCGGGAGTCTACGAGCAGTACTTC.

The CDR3 nucleotides are TGTGCCAGTATAGCGTACACTGAAGCTTTCTTT. Translation gives CASIAYTEAFF. V and J are TRBV19 and TRBJ1-1; unclear D gene. Per germline, CDR1 LNHDA and CDR2 SQIVND (reference sequence). CDR3 length: 11 residues. V lost 7 bases and J lost 3, with 6 bases in between. Complete variable domain (other parts from reference TRBV19 and TRBJ1-1): DGGITQSPKYLFRKEGQNVTLSCEQNLNHDAMYWYRQDPGQGLRLIYYSQIVNDFQKGDIAEGYSVSREKKESFPLTVTSAQKNPTAFYLCASIAYTEAFFGQGTRLTVV.

The CDR3 DNA reads as TGTGCCAGCAGCTTGGGACTAGCGAATGGCTATGAGCAGTTCTTC. Translating gives CASSLGLANGYEQFF. The rearrangement links TRBV7-9 to TRBJ2-1; 10 bases agree with TRBD2. The CDR3 sequence is 15 residues long. J gave up 8 bases and V 3 bases, and 7 bases lay outside the gene matches. CDR1 and CDR2 from the germline V gene are SEHNR and FQNEAQ (reference sequence).

The gene calls are TRBV19 and TRBJ2-7; D gene uncertain. The V end lost 1 base, the J end lost 6 bases, and 13 bases lay between the germline ends. Looked up from germline, CDR1 is LNHDA and CDR2 is SQIVND (reference sequence). This CDR3 comprises 14 residues. The CDR3 DNA follows: TGTGCCAGTAGTATAGCTCTAGATCGTCGCGAGCAGTACTTC. It yields the protein CASSIALDRREQYF. The full variable domain, its missing parts supplied by reference TRBV19 and TRBJ2-7, is DGGITQSPKYLFRKEGQNVTLSCEQNLNHDAMYWYRQDPGQGLRLIYYSQIVNDFQKGDIAEGYSVSREKKESFPLTVTSAQKNPTAFYLCASSIALDRREQYFGPGTRLTVT.

V gene TRBV11-2 combines with J gene TRBJ2-1; possible D gene TRBD2, 6 bases. The CDR3 has 16 amino acids. V lost 4 bases to trimming and J lost 8 bases, with 21 bases between them. Germline CDR1 reads SGHAT; CDR2 reads FQNNGV. The CDR3 here is CASSYSRGITIYEQFF. CDR3 DNA sequence: TGTGCCAGCAGCTATAGTCGCGGGATCACGATATATGAGCAGTTCTTC.

V usage is TRBV28 and J usage is TRBJ2-1; 8 bases match TRBD1. Germline V gives CDR1 MDHEN, CDR2 SYDVKM. After removal of 3 bases from V and 8 bases from J, the junction contained 6 bases not matched to a gene. The CDR3 extends over 14 amino acids. The chain's CDR3 is CASSFQGAIDEQFF. The CDR3 nucleotides are TGTGCCAGCAGTTTTCAGGGGGCGATCGATGAGCAGTTCTTC.

The gene calls are TRBV28 and TRBJ2-7; 9 nucleotides line up with TRBD1. Looked up from germline, CDR1 is MDHEN and CDR2 is SYDVKM. The length of the CDR3 is 14 residues. The V gene end was trimmed by 5 bases and the J gene end by 0 bases; junction bases not matched to a gene: 2. The chain's CDR3 is CASSKTGGSYEQYF. DNA for the CDR3: TGTGCCAGCAGTAAGACAGGGGGCTCCTACGAGCAGTACTTC.

The CDR3 DNA reads TGTGCCACCAGCAGAGCCGGGACAGTCAATCAGCCCCAGCATTTT. Amino acids: CATSRAGTVNQPQHF. The gene calls are TRBV15 and TRBJ1-5; TRBD1 agrees at 7 bases. Trimming cost V 1 base and J 3 bases; bases outside gene matches: 3. This CDR3 region has 15 residues. Germline loops: CDR1 LNHNV, CDR2 YYDKDF (reference sequence).

The V and J genes are TRBV19 and TRBJ1-3; possibly TRBD1 for D (6 bases). V was clipped by 4 bases and J by 4 bases, with 14 bases between them. The CDR3 sequence is 15 residues long. CDR1 is LNHDA and CDR2 is SQIVND in the germline V gene (reference sequence). The CDR3 loop reads CASSTLGQGGNTIYF. The CDR3 DNA follows: TGTGCCAGTAGTACACTGGGACAAGGCGGAAACACCATATATTTT. The full variable domain, with the rest looked up from reference TRBV19 and TRBJ1-3, is DGGITQSPKYLFRKEGQNVTLSCEQNLNHDAMYWYRQDPGQGLRLIYYSQIVNDFQKGDIAEGYSVSREKKESFPLTVTSAQKNPTAFYLCASSTLGQGGNTIYFGEGSWLTVV.

This chain joins TRBV11-2 and TRBJ2-7; TRBD2 agrees at 7 bases. Germline assignment: CDR1 SGHAT and CDR2 FQNNGV. J was trimmed by 7 bases and V by 1 base; bases with no gene match: 10. CDR3 size: 15 residues. The CDR3 sequence: CASSLVVGGAGEQYF. The CDR3 nucleotides read TGTGCCAGCAGCTTAGTCGTGGGAGGGGCCGGGGAGCAGTACTTC.

The chain is built from TRBV6-4 and TRBJ2-2, with D maybe TRBD2 (6 bases). The CDR3 sequence is 12 residues long. Looked up from germline, CDR1 is MRHNA and CDR2 is SNTAGT. V lost 6 bases to trimming and J lost 5 bases, with 7 bases between them. Written as DNA, the CDR3 is TGTGCCAGCAGCGCGGGGACCGGGGAGCTGTTTTTT. This gives the protein CASSAGTGELFF.

The chain is built from TRBV6-5 and TRBJ1-2, with 10 bases that match TRBD1. The germline V gene has CDR1 MNHEY and CDR2 SVGAGI. The V gene end was trimmed by 4 bases and the J gene end by 4 bases; junction bases not matched to a gene: 6. The CDR3 is 15 amino acids. In DNA, the CDR3 is TGTGCCAGCAGTTCAACTCGACAGGGGGCCTATGGCTACACCTTC. Translation gives CASSSTRQGAYGYTF.

J is TRBJ2-5 and V is TRBV10-1; D possibly corresponds to TRBD2 (6 bases). The V end was cut by 3 bases, the J end by 9 bases, with 11 bases between. The CDR3 extends over 12 amino acids. Germline V gene lookup returns CDR1 WNHNN and CDR2 SYGVQD (reference sequence). CDR3 residues: CASSEGREAQYF. CDR3 in DNA: TGCGCCAGCAGTGAAGGAAGGGAGGCCCAGTACTTC.

The gene calls are TRBV5-1 and TRBJ1-5; 8 bases match TRBD1. V dropped 1 base and J dropped 7; count of bases not matched to a gene: 7. The CDR3 loop spans 15 amino acids. Per germline, CDR1 SGHRS and CDR2 YFSETQ. Here the CDR3 reads CASSLTSGGEQPQHF. The DNA of the CDR3 is TGCGCCAGCAGCTTGACCTCAGGGGGCGAACAGCCCCAGCATTTT.

The genes are TRBV6-5 and TRBJ2-1; 14 bases fit TRBD2. The CDR3 has 14 residues. Germline trimming cut 6 bases from V and 10 bases from J; bases unmatched to any gene: 5. The germline V gene encodes CDR1 MNHEY and CDR2 SVGAGI. DNA of the CDR3: TGTGCCAGCAGGGGACTAGCGGGAGCTCGGGAGCAGTTCTTC. This translates into CASRGLAGAREQFF.

V is TRBV30 and J is TRBJ1-1; D is possibly TRBD1 (5 bases). This CDR3 has 11 amino acids. CDR1 GTSNPN and CDR2 SVGIG come from the germline V gene (reference sequence). V lost 8 bases and J 8 bases, leaving 15 bases between the germline ends. Written as DNA, the CDR3 is TGTGCCACCCGGGGGAGGGCAGAAGCTTTCTTT. This gives the protein CATRGRAEAFF.

The rearrangement uses TRBV10-3 and TRBJ2-5, with 9 bases identical to TRBD2. CDR1 and CDR2 from the germline V gene are ENHRY and SYGVKD. This CDR3 spans 17 amino acids. After removal of 3 bases from V and 4 bases from J, the junction contained 12 bases not matched to a gene. CDR3 residues: CAISDFSGRVEGETQYF. The CDR3 DNA is TGTGCCATCAGTGATTTTAGCGGGAGAGTGGAGGGAGAGACCCAGTACTTC.

The chain uses TRBV4-1 and TRBJ1-6, with D perhaps matching TRBD1 (5 bases). The germline V gene encodes CDR1 MGHRA and CDR2 YSYEKL. The CDR3 extends over 19 amino acids. V lost 0 bases to trimming and J lost 5 bases, with 20 bases between them. The CDR3 protein is CASSQEEGRGVWDNSPLHF. The CDR3 nucleotides are TGCGCCAGCAGCCAAGAAGAGGGACGGGGGGTTTGGGATAATTCACCCCTCCACTTT.

The V call is TRBV9, the J call TRBJ2-1; the match to TRBD1 covers 7 bases. Germline V gene lookup returns CDR1 SGDLS and CDR2 YYNGEE. The CDR3 spans 15 residues. The J segment lost 8 bases and the V segment lost 0 bases, leaving 8 bases of the junction unmatched. The CDR3, as DNA: TGTGCCAGCAGCGTAGCAGTAGGGGGCTTCGATGAGCAGTTCTTC. Its translation is CASSVAVGGFDEQFF.

A word on this clone: Lacking the conserved final phenylalanine or tryptophan, this CDR3 likely reflects a read error. It is unclear where the CDR3 begins or ends on the DNA, so no DNA is shown, and the CDR3 is as TCRdb lists it. This chain connects TRBV28 to TRBJ2-7; no DNA check was done on the table's D call, TRBD2. The CDR3 comprises 11 residues, both ends counted. Looked up from germline, CDR1 is MDHEN and CDR2 is SYDVKM. CDR3 in amino acids: CATSTGGLSFY.

This clone was detected only once. The chain is built from TRBV7-9 and TRBJ2-5, with 7 bases lining up with TRBD2. Trimming cost V 3 bases and J 1 base; bases outside gene matches: 8. CDR3 length: 16 residues. In germline, CDR1 is SEHNR, CDR2 FQNEAQ (reference sequence). Here the CDR3 DNA reads TGTGCCAGCAGCTTTTGGGCTAGCGGACCCCAAGAGACCCAGTACTTC. Amino acids: CASSFWASGPQETQYF. Full variable domain (remainder filled in from reference TRBV7-9 and TRBJ2-5): DTGVSQNPRHKITKRGQNVTFRCDPISEHNRLYWYRQTLGQGPEFLTYFQNEAQLEKSRLLSDRFSAERPKGSFSTLEIQRTEQGDSAMYLCASSFWASGPQETQYFGPGTRLLVL.

V is TRBV15 and J is TRBJ2-1, with D hard to call. Germline CDR1 LNHNV, CDR2 YYDKDF (reference sequence). CDR3 size: 15 residues. Trimming took 1 base from V and 0 from J, leaving 7 bases between them. The CDR3 DNA follows: TGTGCCACCAGCAGAGGAGAGTCCTCCTACAATGAGCAGTTCTTC. The encoded protein is CATSRGESSYNEQFF.

The V call is TRBV4-1, the J call TRBJ2-1; 11 positions agree with TRBD2. V shed 1 base, J shed 3 bases, and the junction held 11 bases outside the gene matches. The CDR3 contains 19 residues. Germline V gene sequence: CDR1 MGHRA, CDR2 YSYEKL. This CDR3 is CASSQAGEVAGGRYNEQFF. The CDR3 DNA reads TGCGCCAGCAGCCAAGCCGGGGAAGTAGCGGGAGGGCGCTACAATGAGCAGTTCTTC.

The chain recombines TRBV28 with TRBJ2-7, with D tentatively TRBD1 (6 bases). CDR1 is MDHEN, CDR2 SYDVKM, per germline. The V end lost 5 bases, the J end lost 2 bases, and 10 bases lay between the germline ends. The CDR3 covers 13 residues. This chain's CDR3 is CASSEQGPYEQYF. The CDR3 region has the DNA TGTGCCAGCAGTGAACAGGGACCCTACGAGCAGTACTTC.

In DNA form, the CDR3 reads TGTGCCAGCAGCTGGGCGGATAGCGGCCTGGGGGAGACCCAGTACTTC. It yields the protein CASSWADSGLGETQYF. This rearrangement joins TRBV5-4 to TRBJ2-5; perhaps TRBD2 as D (6 bases). The germline gives CDR1 SGHNT, CDR2 YYREEE (reference sequence). Between the trimmed V and J ends, which lost 3 bases and 5 bases, there was a span of 20 bases. This CDR3 contains 16 residues.

The chain recombines TRBV9 with TRBJ1-1, with a tentative D call TRBD1 (5 bases). CDR1 and CDR2 from the germline V gene are SGDLS and YYNGEE. Trimming cost V 0 bases and J 10 bases, with 10 bases left between them. The CDR3 extends over 12 amino acids. CDR3 in DNA: TGTGCCAGCAGCGTAGAGGGCGGGGGAGCTTTCTTT. This sequence encodes CASSVEGGGAFF.

The V and J genes are TRBV23-1 and TRBJ1-2; maybe TRBD1 (6 bases). TRBV23-1 is flagged as an ORF with uncertain function. The CDR3 is made up of 18 amino acids. V was cut by 3 bases and J by 4 bases, with 24 bases left in between. The CDR3 loop reads CASSQETTGGTTVYGYTF. CDR3 nucleotides: TGCGCCAGCAGTCAGGAAACGACAGGAGGCACGACCGTCTATGGCTACACCTTC.